The 32 T cell receptor beta chains given below trace back to one sample, sequenced in a study of T-cell memory formation after mild COVID-19. TCRdb independently ran MiXCR on the 5' RACE reads; one entry per CDR3 protein. This repertoire shows over 400,000 distinct CDR3 sequences, more than 20% found once; its top ten account for under 15%. The sample was PBMCs or a T cell subset sorted from them (not recorded which). The receptors come from an adult woman who had mild COVID-19 (a few samples of this study predate the infection). Cell type and time point are not known.

This chain connects TRBV7-8 to TRBJ2-1; weak D call: TRBD2 (5 bases). V lost 5 bases and J 0 bases, leaving 23 bases between the germline ends. Germline-derived CDR1 and CDR2 are SGHVS and FQNEAQ. CDR3 length: 19 residues. The CDR3 sequence: CASSPRRVVAGSSYNEQFF. The CDR3 DNA reads as TGTGCCAGCAGCCCCAGAAGGGTGGTGGCGGGTAGCTCCTACAATGAGCAGTTCTTC.

This clonotype was seen many times. V is TRBV18 and J is TRBJ1-3; tentatively, D is TRBD1 (6 bases). V was shortened by 3 bases and J by 0 bases, with 15 bases between the two germline ends. The V gene's germline CDR1 is KGHSH and CDR2 LQKENI. The CDR3 is 17 residues long. The CDR3 reads CASSPTGGPNSGNTIYF. DNA of the CDR3: TGTGCCAGCTCACCGACAGGAGGACCAAACTCTGGAAACACCATATATTTT.

The table lists this clonotype with a few counts. The CDR3 here is CATSDRPGRTNNEQFF. In DNA form, the CDR3 reads TGTGCCACCAGTGATAGACCGGGACGGACTAACAATGAGCAGTTCTTC. This chain joins TRBV24-1 and TRBJ2-1, with a possible D match to TRBD2 (6 bases). Germline values: CDR1 KGHDR, CDR2 SFDVKD. The germline V and J ends were trimmed by 3 bases and 5 bases, with 16 bases remaining between them. The CDR3 spans 16 residues.

The chain is built from TRBV12-3 or TRBV12-4 and TRBJ2-3; TRBD2 might be the D (5 bases). The CDR3 runs 15 residues. Trimming left V 6 bases short and J 1 base short, with 14 bases between. CDR3 residues: CASRSWAGRTDTQYF. CDR3 coding DNA: TGTGCCAGCAGGTCTTGGGCGGGCCGCACAGATACGCAGTATTTT.

This clonotype has only a few counts. The chain recombines TRBV7-9 with TRBJ1-4; TRBD1 agrees at 9 bases. The CDR3 is made up of 15 amino acids. Looked up from germline, CDR1 is SEHNR and CDR2 is FQNEAQ (reference sequence). After removal of 1 base from V and 6 bases from J, the junction contained 3 bases not matched to a gene. CDR3 in amino acids: CASSLGDRDDEKLFF. CDR3 nucleotide sequence: TGTGCCAGCAGCTTAGGGGACAGGGACGATGAAAAACTGTTTTTT. The whole variable domain, filled in from reference TRBV7-9 and TRBJ1-4, reads DTGVSQNPRHKITKRGQNVTFRCDPISEHNRLYWYRQTLGQGPEFLTYFQNEAQLEKSRLLSDRFSAERPKGSFSTLEIQRTEQGDSAMYLCASSLGDRDDEKLFFGSGTQLSVL.

This clonotype was seen a single time. V gene TRBV7-6 combines with J gene TRBJ1-5; 8 bases line up with TRBD1. The germline CDR1 and CDR2 sequences are SGHVS and FNYEAQ. This CDR3 spans 18 amino acids. Trimming at V came to 1 base and at J to 0 bases, leaving 8 bases not matched to a gene. In nucleotides, the CDR3 is TGTGCCAGCAGCTTAGGAGACAGGGGCCTACATAGCAATCAGCCCCAGCATTTT. It codes for CASSLGDRGLHSNQPQHF. The full variable domain, its missing parts supplied by reference TRBV7-6 and TRBJ1-5, is GAGVSQSPRYKVTKRGQDVALRCDPISGHVSLYWYRQALGQGPEFLTYFNYEAQQDKSGLPNDRFSAERPEGSISTLTIQRTEQRDSAMYRCASSLGDRGLHSNQPQHFGDGTRLSIL.

The rearrangement joins TRBV7-6 to TRBJ2-3; the match to TRBD2 covers 11 bases. This CDR3 region has 16 residues. The junction had 14 bases not matched to a gene; V was cut back by 5 bases and J by 10 bases. The V gene's germline CDR1 is SGHVS and CDR2 FNYEAQ. The DNA of the CDR3 is TGTGCCAGCAGCCCGGCTACTAGCGGGGGTTTTGGCGCGCAGTATTTT. This codes for CASSPATSGGFGAQYF.

CDR3 in amino acids: CSASIDYGYTF. For the CDR3, the DNA is TGCAGTGCTTCAATTGACTATGGCTACACCTTC. This chain uses TRBV20-1 with TRBJ1-2; no reliable D call. Germline CDR1 reads DFQATT; CDR2 reads SNEGSKA (reference sequence). The CDR3 length is 11 residues. Trimming pared 5 bases from V and 3 bases from J, leaving 7 bases between.

This clonotype was seen more than once but under ten times. The chain joins TRBV2 to TRBJ2-7; 8 nucleotides match TRBD1. CDR3 size: 14 residues. Losses at the gene ends were 5 bases for V and 0 bases for J; bases not matched to a gene: 3. Germline V gene sequence: CDR1 SNHLY, CDR2 FYNNEI. CDR3 bases: TGTGCCAGCAGTACCCAGGGGGCCTCCTACGAGCAGTACTTC. Encoded protein: CASSTQGASYEQYF. The full variable domain, its missing parts supplied by reference TRBV2 and TRBJ2-7, is EPEVTQTPSHQVTQMGQEVILRCVPISNHLYFYWYRQILGQKVEFLVSFYNNEISEKSEIFDDQFSVERPDGSNFTLKIRSTKLEDSAMYFCASSTQGASYEQYFGPGTRLTVT.

V is TRBV6-1 and J is TRBJ1-5, with 8 bases lining up with TRBD1. This CDR3 is built from 16 residues. Germline loops: CDR1 MNHNS, CDR2 SASEGT. The V segment lost 3 bases and the J segment 4 bases; nucleotides outside the gene matches: 8. This CDR3 reads CASSDGDRGANQPQHF. In DNA form, the CDR3 reads TGTGCCAGCAGTGATGGTGACAGGGGCGCGAATCAGCCCCAGCATTTT.

The chain couples TRBV29-1 to TRBJ2-7, with 7 bases aligning to TRBD1. CDR3 length: 14 residues. Germline CDR1 reads SQVTM; CDR2 reads ANQGSEA. Trimming cost V 4 bases and J 0 bases; bases outside gene matches: 6. Written as DNA, the CDR3 is TGCAGCGTTGCAGGGGGAGTCCTCTCCTACGAGCAGTACTTC. Translating gives CSVAGGVLSYEQYF.

V gene TRBV4-1 combines with J gene TRBJ1-1; D is undetermined. This CDR3 has 16 residues. Germline V CDR1 and CDR2: MGHRA, YSYEKL. V gave up 4 bases and J gave up 5 bases, with 20 bases separating them. CDR3 residues: CASSPPEIPFGTEAFF. The CDR3 region has the DNA TGCGCCAGCAGCCCGCCGGAGATTCCCTTCGGGACTGAAGCTTTCTTT.

The J gene is TRBJ1-1, the V gene TRBV6-5; D unclear. Germline CDR1 is MNHEY and CDR2 is SVGAGI. This CDR3 comprises 13 residues. V shed 2 bases and J shed 3 bases, with 7 bases lying between them. The CDR3 here is CASSYGEYTEAFF. In DNA form, the CDR3 reads TGTGCCAGCAGTTACGGGGAGTACACTGAAGCTTTCTTT.

This chain connects TRBV12-3 or TRBV12-4 to TRBJ1-4; 9 bases are a match to TRBD1. The V segment lost 5 bases and the J segment 7 bases; nucleotides outside the gene matches: 5. There are 14 residues in the CDR3. The CDR3 DNA sequence: TGTGCCAGCAGTCCGCAGACAGGGGGTGAAAAACTGTTTTTT. Translation: CASSPQTGGEKLFF.

The CDR3 region is CASSAPQGWNYGYTF. The DNA of the CDR3 is TGTGCCAGCAGCGCACCTCAGGGGTGGAACTATGGCTACACCTTC. The chain recombines TRBV9 with TRBJ1-2, with D possibly matching TRBD1 (6 bases). Trimming removed 3 bases at V and 2 bases at J, with 14 bases between. CDR1 SGDLS and CDR2 YYNGEE come from the germline V gene. The CDR3 runs to 15 residues.

V is TRBV5-5 and J is TRBJ2-1; D not certain. The germline gives CDR1 SGHKS, CDR2 YYEKEE (reference sequence). V shed 0 bases and J shed 8 bases, with 12 bases lying between them. The CDR3 contains 14 residues. This CDR3 is CASSLVGYGYEQFF. Written as DNA, the CDR3 is TGTGCCAGCAGCTTGGTCGGTTATGGATATGAGCAGTTCTTC.

The chain links TRBV28 to TRBJ2-7; D uncertain. With 5 bases removed from V and 8 bases from J, the gap between germline ends came to 13 bases. CDR1 is MDHEN, CDR2 SYDVKM, per germline. The CDR3 runs to 12 residues. The CDR3 DNA follows: TGTGCCAGCAGTGAGACCGAGTTTAAGCAGTACTTC. Encoded protein: CASSETEFKQYF.

The CDR3 DNA reads TGCAGTGCTAGTCGGGCTGCTGGTGGAAGGCCCTACGAGCAGTACTTC. The encoded protein is CSASRAAGGRPYEQYF. The chain employs TRBV20-1 and TRBJ2-7; D is unresolved. Trimming left V 3 bases short and J 2 bases short, with 20 bases between. The CDR3 covers 16 residues. In germline, CDR1 is DFQATT, CDR2 SNEGSKA (reference sequence).

In DNA form, the CDR3 reads TGTGCCAGCAGTTACCAAGGACAGGGCAGTCAGCCCCAGCATTTT. It translates to CASSYQGQGSQPQHF. The V and J genes are TRBV12-3 or TRBV12-4 and TRBJ1-5, with 8 bases lining up with TRBD1. This CDR3 has 15 amino acids. The J segment lost 6 bases and the V segment lost 4 bases, leaving 8 bases of the junction unmatched.

The rearrangement joins TRBV5-1 to TRBJ2-7; TRBD2 might be the D (6 bases). Germline V lookup: CDR1 SGHRS, CDR2 YFSETQ. The V end was cut by 0 bases, the J end by 3 bases, with 16 bases between. The CDR3 is 16 residues long. This chain's CDR3 is CASSLESRAAGYEQYF. The CDR3 DNA reads as TGCGCCAGCAGCTTGGAGTCCCGGGCAGCGGGCTACGAGCAGTACTTC.

The chain links TRBV14 to TRBJ2-1, with TRBD2 matching over 7 bases. Unmatched junction bases numbered 7, after V lost 0 bases and J lost 8 bases. The germline V gene encodes CDR1 SGHDN and CDR2 FVKESK. The CDR3 consists of 15 residues. This CDR3 is CASSQDGGGVDEQFF. The CDR3 DNA reads as TGTGCCAGCAGCCAAGACGGTGGGGGGGTTGATGAGCAGTTCTTC. The full variable domain, in which reference TRBV14 and TRBJ2-1 provide the parts outside the CDR3, is EAGVTQFPSHSVIEKGQTVTLRCDPISGHDNLYWYRRVMGKEIKFLLHFVKESKQDESGMPNNRFLAERTGGTYSTLKVQPAELEDSGVYFCASSQDGGGVDEQFFGPGTRLTVL.

V is TRBV29-1 and J is TRBJ2-2; no clear D gene. V lost 3 bases and J lost 2, with 7 bases in between. In germline, CDR1 is SQVTM, CDR2 ANQGSEA. The CDR3 totals 13 residues. This chain's CDR3 is CSVDGLNTGELFF. In DNA form, the CDR3 reads TGCAGCGTTGACGGTCTCAACACCGGGGAGCTGTTTTTT.

V is TRBV7-3 and J is TRBJ2-1; 9 bases align to TRBD2. Germline-derived CDR1 and CDR2 are SGHTA and FQGTGA. The ends lost 4 bases at V and 4 bases at J; junction bases unmatched: 5. This CDR3 comprises 15 residues. Here the CDR3 reads CASSSQTSGYNEQFF. The CDR3 coding sequence is TGTGCCAGCAGCTCACAGACTAGCGGATACAATGAGCAGTTCTTC.

The gene calls are TRBV12-3 or TRBV12-4 and TRBJ2-5; 14 nucleotides line up with TRBD2. The CDR3 consists of 15 residues. V lost 6 bases to trimming and J lost 1 base; unmatched junction nucleotides: 1. CDR3 protein: CASRGLAGVQETQYF. Here the CDR3 DNA reads TGTGCCAGCAGGGGACTAGCGGGAGTCCAAGAGACCCAGTACTTC.

Only a few counts were recorded for this clonotype. The genes are TRBV24-1 and TRBJ2-6; D might be TRBD1 (6 bases). Trimming took 4 bases from V and 4 from J, leaving 13 bases between them. CDR1 is KGHDR, CDR2 SFDVKD, per germline. The CDR3 has 16 residues. CDR3: CATSELTGSGANVLTF. The DNA of the CDR3 is TGTGCCACCAGTGAATTGACAGGTTCCGGGGCCAACGTCCTGACTTTC.

CDR3 DNA sequence: TGTGCCACCAGCAGAGATCGGGGGGACGGGAATGAGCAGTTCTTC. This sequence encodes CATSRDRGDGNEQFF. The rearrangement uses TRBV15 and TRBJ2-1, with 7 bases matching TRBD2. Germline CDR1 and CDR2: LNHNV and YYDKDF (reference sequence). The ends lost 0 bases at V and 7 bases at J; junction bases unmatched: 6. The CDR3 extends over 15 amino acids. Looking up the rest from reference TRBV15 and TRBJ2-1 gives the full variable domain: DAMVIQNPRYQVTQFGKPVTLSCSQTLNHNVMYWYQQKSSQAPKLLFHYYDKDFNNEADTPDNFQSRRPNTSFCFLDIRSPGLGDTAMYLCATSRDRGDGNEQFFGPGTRLTVL.

The genes are TRBV7-3 and TRBJ2-1; D ambiguous. The CDR3 extends over 14 amino acids. Looked up from germline, CDR1 is SGHTA and CDR2 is FQGTGA. Trimming left V 3 bases short and J 4 bases short, with 10 bases between. The CDR3 loop is CASSLSPGYNEQFF. As DNA, the CDR3 is TGTGCCAGCAGCTTGAGTCCGGGTTACAATGAGCAGTTCTTC. The full variable domain, its missing parts supplied by reference TRBV7-3 and TRBJ2-1, is GAGVSQTPSNKVTEKGKYVELRCDPISGHTALYWYRQSLGQGPEFLIYFQGTGAADDSGLPNDRFFAVRPEGSVSTLKIQRTERGDSAVYLCASSLSPGYNEQFFGPGTRLTVL.

The V and J genes are TRBV4-2 and TRBJ2-2; 9 bases match TRBD2. V shed 0 bases and J 9 bases; nucleotides not matched to a gene: 8. Germline CDR1 LGHNA, CDR2 YNFKEQ. The CDR3 runs to 16 residues. The CDR3 DNA reads TGTGCCAGCAGCCAAGATATTCGCGGGGGGGCCCGGGAGCTGTTTTTT. Amino acid sequence: CASSQDIRGGARELFF.

This clonotype was picked up a small number of times. The chain uses TRBV5-5 and TRBJ2-7; possible D gene TRBD1, 6 bases. Trimming pared 2 bases from V and 2 bases from J, leaving 8 bases between. CDR1 and CDR2 (germline): SGHKS, YYEKEE (reference sequence). The CDR3 loop spans 13 amino acids. CDR3 sequence: CASSFRGPYEQYF. DNA of the CDR3: TGTGCCAGCAGCTTCAGGGGACCCTACGAGCAGTACTTC.

The gene calls are TRBV7-9 and TRBJ2-1; 9 nucleotides line up with TRBD2. The J segment lost 4 bases and the V segment lost 5 bases, leaving 6 bases of the junction unmatched. Germline CDR1 reads SEHNR; CDR2 reads FQNEAQ (reference sequence). The CDR3 is 15 residues long. The CDR3 DNA reads TGTGCCAGCAGCCGGGGGCTAGCGGGATACAATGAGCAGTTCTTC. It specifies CASSRGLAGYNEQFF.

V gene TRBV12-3 or TRBV12-4 combines with J gene TRBJ1-2; TRBD1 matches at 7 bases. The ends lost 6 bases at V and 6 bases at J; junction bases unmatched: 7. This CDR3 has 13 residues. The CDR3 protein is CASSPDRENGYTF. The CDR3 bases are TGTGCCAGCAGCCCAGACAGGGAAAATGGCTACACCTTC.

This clonotype appeared a few times. V usage is TRBV27 and J usage is TRBJ2-7; perhaps TRBD1 as D (6 bases). CDR3 size: 16 residues. V was cut by 1 base and J by 0 bases, with 13 bases left in between. Germline lookup yields CDR1 MNHEY and CDR2 SMNVEV (reference sequence). CDR3 DNA sequence: TGTGCCAGCAGTTTATGGGGACAAAGGAGCTCCTACGAGCAGTACTTC. This sequence encodes CASSLWGQRSSYEQYF.